This T cell receptor (beta chain) was sequenced in a study of type 1 regulatory T cells. TCRdb called the reads again in MiXCR, with one record for every CDR3 protein. The sample includes some 89,000 distinct CDR3 sequences, 25% to 40% of them seen just once. The CDR3 runs to 20 residues. This chain joins TRBV21-1 and TRBJ2-5; the table's D call, TRBD1, was not checked against the DNA. TRBV21-1 corresponds to a pseudogene. This sequence originates from a human donor in good health. Sequenced input: CD4+ T cells, either the whole sample or a sorted fraction (not recorded which). In DNA, the CDR3 is TGTGCCAGCAGCAAAGGGGGCAATCATACCGGGAGATCAACCCAAGAGACCCAGTACTTC. It is translated as CASSKGGNHTGRSTQETQYF.